This is a list of T cell receptor beta chains from one sample in a study of T-cell reconstitution after alpha-beta-depleted transplantation in children. TCRdb recomputed calls from the PCR reads with MiXCR, one row per CDR3 protein. This table holds hundreds of thousands of distinct CDR3 sequences, roughly 13% found once. Here the sequenced sample was PBMCs, mostly from graft donor cells, taken 360 days after TCRalphabeta/CD19-depleted stem cell transplant. All receptors derive from a male patient between 10 and 17 years old who had a stem cell transplant for acute myeloid leukemia, so the T cells may come from the graft donor. The CDR3 runs from the conserved cysteine through the conserved F or W. Fields, in order: J gene, D gene, V gene, clone size, CDR3 DNA, CDR3 protein. The D gene is left open where the match is weak. Part of the rows lack a size; the others show once, few, many or a class for expanded clones.

>TRBJ2-7|TRBD2|TRBV7-2|NA
TGTGCCAGCAGCCCTCATACGGGACTAGCGGTTCTCGGCGAGCAGTACTTC
CASSPHTGLAVLGEQYF
>TRBJ2-1|NA|TRBV5-1|many
TGCGCCAGCAGCTTGGGTCCGGGAGTCTCGGCCAATGAGCAGTTCTTC
CASSLGPGVSANEQFF
>TRBJ1-5|NA|TRBV18|NA
TGTGCCAGCTCACCATTGCCAGTAAATAGCAATCAGCCCCAGCATTTT
CASSPLPVNSNQPQHF
>TRBJ2-3|NA|TRBV20-1|few
TGCAGTGCTAGAGAGGGTAGCGGTATCCCGGCAGATACGCAGTATTTT
CSAREGSGIPADTQYF
>TRBJ2-5|NA|TRBV20-1|few
TGCAGTGCTAGGCACGGAGGGGCGGAAGAGACCCAGTACTTC
CSARHGGAEETQYF
>TRBJ2-1|NA|TRBV10-3|many
TGTGCCATCAGTGAGTCGCAGTCCGGCGGCGGCAATGAGCAGTTCTTC
CAISESQSGGGNEQFF
>TRBJ2-1|TRBD2|TRBV5-1|many
TGCGCCAGCAGCTTGGGAGGCGGGAGGGCCTACAATGAGCAGTTCTTC
CASSLGGGRAYNEQFF
>TRBJ1-5|NA|TRBV20-1|NA
TGCAGTGCTAGCCCCCCCGAGGGACCCAATCAGCCCCAGCATTTT
CSASPPEGPNQPQHF
>TRBJ2-2|TRBD2|TRBV3-1|many
TGTGCCAGCAGCCCTACTAGCGGCTACACCGGGGAGCTGTTTTTT
CASSPTSGYTGELFF
>TRBJ2-3|NA|TRBV6-2/TRBV6-3|few
TGTGCCAGCAGTTACGGGATGTATACGCAGTATTTT
CASSYGMYTQYF
>TRBJ2-1|TRBD1|TRBV6-5|few
TGTGCCAGCAGTTACTCGGCAGCTGAGGGGGCATACAATGAGCAGTTCTTC
CASSYSAAEGAYNEQFF
>TRBJ2-3|NA|TRBV29-1|NA
TGCAGCGTTGAAGATTTTGGGGGGGGCGCGGGGCTCGATTACACAGATACGCAGTATTTT
CSVEDFGGGAGLDYTDTQYF
>TRBJ2-5|TRBD2|TRBV20-1|few
TGCATATGGGAGGGCCAAGAGACCCAGTACTTC
CIWEGQETQYF
>TRBJ2-4|NA|TRBV20-1|NA
TGCAGTGGTCCGGGGGTGGCCAAAAACATTCAGTACTTC
CSGPGVAKNIQYF
>TRBJ2-1|NA|TRBV28|few
TGTGCCAGCAGTTTTGGGGCACTAGTAATAAACAATGAGCAGTTCTTC
CASSFGALVINNEQFF